The 19 T cell receptor beta chains in this list originate from one sample, sequenced in a study of T cells in Graves' hyperthyroidism and ophthalmopathy. RNA transcripts provided the source from which TCR beta CDR3 regions were amplified. Carried out on the TCR CDR3, a first-round RT-PCR used the HTBI primer set. TCRdb re-derived calls from the multiplex PCR reads in MiXCR, one entry per CDR3 protein. Seen here are about 480,000 distinct CDR3 sequences, 13% to 15% observed once, and the top ten hold around 17%. The sequenced material came from blood. These receptors all come from a woman between 18 and 30 years old with Graves' hyperthyroidism.

Many counts were recorded for this clonotype. The rearrangement links TRBV12-3 or TRBV12-4 to TRBJ2-2, with D perhaps matching TRBD1 (6 bases). There are 14 residues in the CDR3. The V and J ends lost 7 bases and 4 bases respectively, with 13 bases between them. CDR3 nucleotide sequence: TGTGCCAGCACCCAGGACAGCTCCACCGGGGAGCTGTTTTTT. Encoded protein: CASTQDSSTGELFF.

On this clonotype itself: This may arise from a read error, as a much more abundant clone is one base away. The CDR3 DNA reads TGTGCCAGCAGGGGGCAAGGGGAGACTGAAGCTTTCTTT. Its translation is CASRGQGETEAFF. The rearrangement uses TRBV6-1 and TRBJ1-1, with TRBD1 as a possible D gene (5 bases). Trimming removed 6 bases at V and 5 bases at J, with 13 bases between. This CDR3 region has 13 residues. Germline CDR1 reads MNHNS; CDR2 reads SASEGT.

V is TRBV20-1 and J is TRBJ2-5, with D possibly being TRBD1 or TRBD2 (5 bases each). The CDR3 covers 14 residues. V was shortened by 0 bases and J by 4 bases, with 12 bases between the two germline ends. The germline V gene has CDR1 DFQATT and CDR2 SNEGSKA (reference sequence). DNA for the CDR3: TGCAGTGCTAGAGATCCCACTAGGGGAGAGACCCAGTACTTC. This encodes CSARDPTRGETQYF.

This sequence joins TRBV28 and TRBJ2-7; TRBD2 aligns across 7 bases. V dropped 6 bases and J dropped 2; count of bases not matched to a gene: 16. The CDR3 is made up of 17 amino acids. Germline CDR1 and CDR2: MDHEN and SYDVKM. The DNA of the CDR3 is TGTGCCAGCAGAAGCGACCCCGGGATAGCGGGTACCTACGAGCAGTACTTC. Its translation: CASRSDPGIAGTYEQYF.

Ten or more counts support this clonotype. This sequence joins TRBV5-1 and TRBJ2-7; 7 bases agree with TRBD1. Germline loops: CDR1 SGHRS, CDR2 YFSETQ. With V trimmed by 1 base and J by 2 bases, 0 bases remained unmatched. The CDR3 has 13 residues. As DNA, the CDR3 is TGCGCCAGCAGCTTGACAGGGGCCTACGAGCAGTACGTC. It translates to CASSLTGAYEQYV.

This clonotype came up a few times. This chain links TRBV29-1 with TRBJ1-4; D gene ambiguous. Between the trimmed V and J ends, which lost 4 bases and 11 bases, there was a span of 17 bases. Per germline, CDR1 SQVTM and CDR2 ANQGSEA. The CDR3 consists of 13 residues. The CDR3: CSVGVLPTAKLFF. The CDR3 nucleotides read TGCAGCGTTGGGGTCCTCCCAACAGCTAAACTGTTTTTT.

This clonotype was seen more than once but under ten times. CDR3 sequence: CASGYSGNTIYF. CDR3 coding DNA: TGTGCCAGCGGTTACTCTGGAAACACCATATATTTT. The chain uses TRBV12-3 or TRBV12-4 and TRBJ1-3, with no clear D. The CDR3 length is 12 residues. The V gene lost 8 bases and the J gene lost 0 bases, with 5 bases spanning the gap.

This clonotype was seen many times. The V gene is TRBV6-2 or TRBV6-3, the J gene TRBJ2-7, with 15 positions matching TRBD2. Unmatched junction bases numbered 3, after V lost 3 bases and J lost 3 bases. The CDR3 is 16 amino acids. The V gene's germline CDR1 is MNHEY and CDR2 SVGEGT. The CDR3 nucleotides read TGTGCCAGCAGTTATGGGGGACTAGCGGGAGGCTACGAGCAGTACGTC. Its protein is CASSYGGLAGGYEQYV.

This clonotype was detected ten times or more. This chain links TRBV11-2 with TRBJ2-7; the D gene is possibly TRBD2 (6 bases). Germline V gene lookup returns CDR1 SGHAT and CDR2 FQNNGV. The CDR3 is 13 residues long. Trimming removed 2 bases at V and 7 bases at J, with 12 bases between. As DNA, the CDR3 is TGTGCCAGCAGCTTAACGGGGGTAGGGGAGCAGTACTTC. Amino acids: CASSLTGVGEQYF.

The chain links TRBV30 to TRBJ2-7; weak D call: TRBD2 (5 bases). V dropped 3 bases and J dropped 0 bases, with 12 bases sitting between them. Germline V gives CDR1 GTSNPN, CDR2 SVGIG (reference sequence). CDR3 length equals 14 residues. The CDR3 nucleotides read TGTGCCTGGAGGAGGAGGCTAGACTCCTACGAGCAGTACTTC. Its translation: CAWRRRLDSYEQYF.

The table lists this clonotype with many counts. This chain connects TRBV27 to TRBJ2-1, with 9 bases that match TRBD1. The CDR3 contains 17 residues. V dropped 1 base and J dropped 2; count of bases not matched to a gene: 6. Germline CDR1 is MNHEY and CDR2 is SMNVEV (reference sequence). The CDR3 region has the DNA TGTGCCAGCAGTTTATTTTCGGGACAGGGTACCTACAATGAGCAGTTCTTC. As protein: CASSLFSGQGTYNEQFF.

In its sample, this clonotype was seen many times. The J gene is TRBJ1-6, the V gene TRBV30; D might be TRBD1 (6 bases). The germline V gene encodes CDR1 GTSNPN and CDR2 SVGIG (reference sequence). Trimming cost V 2 bases and J 10 bases, with 15 bases left between them. This CDR3 is 14 amino acids long. In nucleotides, the CDR3 is TGTGCCTGGAGTATCGGGGGGCCGGGATCACCCCTCCACTTT. Protein: CAWSIGGPGSPLHF. Full variable domain (rest looked up from reference TRBV30 and TRBJ1-6): SQTIHQWPATLVQPVGSPLSLECTVEGTSNPNLYWYRQAAGRGLQLLFYSVGIGQISSEVPQNLSASRPQDRQFILSSKKLLLSDSGFYLCAWSIGGPGSPLHFGNGTRLTVT.

This clonotype was seen many times. V usage is TRBV18 and J usage is TRBJ2-1; the match to TRBD1 covers 7 bases. The germline CDR1 and CDR2 sequences are KGHSH and LQKENI. The V segment lost 2 bases and the J segment 4 bases; nucleotides outside the gene matches: 2. The CDR3 length is 14 residues. This chain's CDR3 is CASSPLGQYNEQFF. The CDR3 DNA follows: TGTGCCAGCTCACCATTGGGACAGTACAATGAGCAGTTCTTC.

This clonotype showed up just a few times. This chain uses TRBV20-1 with TRBJ2-2, with 11 bases matching TRBD2. V shed 5 bases and J 1 base; nucleotides not matched to a gene: 3. In germline, CDR1 is DFQATT, CDR2 SNEGSKA (reference sequence). The length of the CDR3 is 15 residues. The CDR3 spells CSALGTSGNTGELFF. The CDR3, as DNA: TGCAGTGCTCTCGGGACTAGCGGGAACACCGGGGAGCTGTTTTTT.

This clonotype was picked up many times. The rearrangement links TRBV29-1 to TRBJ2-2; perhaps TRBD2 as D (5 bases). Germline CDR1 is SQVTM and CDR2 is ANQGSEA. V lost 0 bases and J 7 bases, leaving 15 bases between the germline ends. CDR3 length equals 15 residues. The CDR3 is CSVEDPPGGSGELFF. DNA of the CDR3: TGCAGCGTTGAAGATCCCCCAGGAGGTAGCGGGGAGCTGTTTTTT.

This clonotype has at least ten counts. This chain uses TRBV27 with TRBJ2-1; a weak D match, TRBD1 (6 bases). V lost 5 bases, J lost 0 bases, and 11 bases lay in between. CDR3 size: 15 residues. Germline loops: CDR1 MNHEY, CDR2 SMNVEV (reference sequence). The CDR3 nucleotides are TGTGCCAGCAGTAGACAGGCCTACTCCTACAATGAGCAGTTCTTC. Its protein product is CASSRQAYSYNEQFF.

This clonotype was detected many times. The chain links TRBV12-3 or TRBV12-4 to TRBJ2-1; 11 nucleotides agree with TRBD2. J was trimmed by 8 bases and V by 4 bases; bases with no gene match: 10. The length of the CDR3 is 16 residues. This chain's CDR3 is CASSSRTSGSGDEQFF. CDR3 DNA: TGTGCCAGCAGTTCGAGAACTAGCGGGAGCGGAGATGAGCAGTTCTTC.

This clonotype appeared many times. This chain uses TRBV19 with TRBJ2-2; no reliable D call. Germline values: CDR1 LNHDA, CDR2 SQIVND (reference sequence). This CDR3 is built from 13 residues. The V end lost 10 bases, the J end lost 1 base, and 10 bases lay between the germline ends. Here the CDR3 reads CATRAVNTGELFF. CDR3 DNA sequence: TGTGCCACGCGTGCGGTGAACACCGGGGAGCTGTTTTTT. The full variable domain, completed using reference TRBV19 and TRBJ2-2, is DGGITQSPKYLFRKEGQNVTLSCEQNLNHDAMYWYRQDPGQGLRLIYYSQIVNDFQKGDIAEGYSVSREKKESFPLTVTSAQKNPTAFYLCATRAVNTGELFFGEGSRLTVL.

The sample holds many counts of this clonotype. The chain combines TRBV3-1 with TRBJ1-1; 7 nucleotides line up with TRBD1. Germline-derived CDR1 and CDR2 are LGHDT and YNNKEL (reference sequence). The CDR3 loop spans 15 amino acids. V shed 3 bases and J 6 bases; nucleotides not matched to a gene: 10. CDR3 residues: CASSQPTGALAEAFF. Written as DNA, the CDR3 is TGTGCCAGCAGCCAGCCCACAGGGGCTTTGGCTGAAGCTTTCTTT.